Included here is one T cell receptor (beta chain) sequence, with context. This CDR3 is built from 14 residues. CDR1 is SEHNR, CDR2 FQNEAQ, per germline (reference sequence). V lost 6 bases and J lost 4; bases outside the gene matches: 8. The sample belongs to a study of blood T cell repertoires in COVID-19. Overall study context: Sources were T cells, B-cell-depleted T cells, or PBMCs; the material itself was cDNA or gDNA.

Some clones are missing from TCRdb's copy, which holds only in-frame ones; the method was immunoSEQ multiplex PCR. This sample has 9,500 to 15,000 clones, with more than 75% found just once. Sequenced sample: peripheral blood. The receptor's source is a man between 65 and 85 years old with active COVID-19. The chain combines TRBV7-9 with TRBJ1-1; 7 bases are shared with TRBD1. CDR3 in DNA: TGTGCCAGCAGATCAGACAGGGCGAGCACTGAAGCTTTCTTT. Its translation is CASRSDRASTEAFF.